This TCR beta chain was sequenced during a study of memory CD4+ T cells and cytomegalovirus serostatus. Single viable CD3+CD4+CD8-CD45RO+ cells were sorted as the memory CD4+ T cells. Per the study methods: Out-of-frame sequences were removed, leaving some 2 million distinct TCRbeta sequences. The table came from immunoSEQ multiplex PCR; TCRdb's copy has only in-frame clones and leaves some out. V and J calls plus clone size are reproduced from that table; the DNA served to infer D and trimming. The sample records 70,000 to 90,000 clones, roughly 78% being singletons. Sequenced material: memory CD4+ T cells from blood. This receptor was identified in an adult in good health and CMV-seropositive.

CDR3 amino acids: CASSPDRTNYGYTF. DNA of the CDR3: TGCGCCAGCAGCCCGGACAGAACTAACTATGGCTACACCTTC. The chain employs TRBV5-1 and TRBJ1-2; a possible D gene is TRBD1 (6 bases). Germline V gene data show CDR1 as SGHRS and CDR2 as YFSETQ. This CDR3 contains 14 residues. V was shortened by 4 bases and J by 0 bases, with 10 bases between the two germline ends.